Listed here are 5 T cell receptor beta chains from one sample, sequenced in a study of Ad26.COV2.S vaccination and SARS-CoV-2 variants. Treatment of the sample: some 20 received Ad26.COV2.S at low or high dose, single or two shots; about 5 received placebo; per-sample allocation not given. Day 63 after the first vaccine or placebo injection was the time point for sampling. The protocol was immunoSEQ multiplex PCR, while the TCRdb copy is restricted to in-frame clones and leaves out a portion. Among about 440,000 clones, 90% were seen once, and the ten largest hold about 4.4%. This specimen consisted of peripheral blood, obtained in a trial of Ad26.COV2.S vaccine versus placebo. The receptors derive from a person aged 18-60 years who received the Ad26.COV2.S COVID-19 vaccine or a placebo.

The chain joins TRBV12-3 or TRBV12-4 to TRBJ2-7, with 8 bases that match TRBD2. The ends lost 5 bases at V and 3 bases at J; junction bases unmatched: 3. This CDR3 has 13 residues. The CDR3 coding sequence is TGTGCCAGCAGTAGCGGGGGAGTCTACGAGCAGTACTTC. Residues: CASSSGGVYEQYF.

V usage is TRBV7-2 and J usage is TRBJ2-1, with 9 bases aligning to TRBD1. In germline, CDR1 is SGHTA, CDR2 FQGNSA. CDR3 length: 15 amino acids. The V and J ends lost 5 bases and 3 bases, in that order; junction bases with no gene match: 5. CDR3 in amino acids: CASSADRGGYNEQFF. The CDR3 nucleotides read TGTGCCAGCAGCGCAGACAGGGGGGGCTACAATGAGCAGTTCTTC.

The CDR3: CASSEEGGLAKNIQYF. CDR3 nucleotide sequence: TGTGCCAGCAGTGAGGAAGGAGGGCTTGCCAAAAACATTCAGTACTTC. V is TRBV6-1 and J is TRBJ2-4; possible D gene TRBD2, 6 bases. The CDR3 spans 16 residues. Germline values: CDR1 MNHNS, CDR2 SASEGT. The V gene lost 3 bases and the J gene lost 1 base, with 13 bases spanning the gap.

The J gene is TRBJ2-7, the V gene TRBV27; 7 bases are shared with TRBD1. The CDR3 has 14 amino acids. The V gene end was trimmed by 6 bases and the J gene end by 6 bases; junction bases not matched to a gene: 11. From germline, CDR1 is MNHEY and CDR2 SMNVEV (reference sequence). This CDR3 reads CASSPRQGIAEQYF. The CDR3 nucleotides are TGTGCCAGCAGCCCTAGACAGGGTATCGCCGAGCAGTACTTC.

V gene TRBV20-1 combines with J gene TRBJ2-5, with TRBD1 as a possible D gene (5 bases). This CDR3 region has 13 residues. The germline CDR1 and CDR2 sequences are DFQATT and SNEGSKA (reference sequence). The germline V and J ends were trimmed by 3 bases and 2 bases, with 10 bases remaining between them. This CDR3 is CSASLGQQETQYF. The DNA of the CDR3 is TGCAGTGCTAGTCTGGGGCAGCAAGAGACCCAGTACTTC.